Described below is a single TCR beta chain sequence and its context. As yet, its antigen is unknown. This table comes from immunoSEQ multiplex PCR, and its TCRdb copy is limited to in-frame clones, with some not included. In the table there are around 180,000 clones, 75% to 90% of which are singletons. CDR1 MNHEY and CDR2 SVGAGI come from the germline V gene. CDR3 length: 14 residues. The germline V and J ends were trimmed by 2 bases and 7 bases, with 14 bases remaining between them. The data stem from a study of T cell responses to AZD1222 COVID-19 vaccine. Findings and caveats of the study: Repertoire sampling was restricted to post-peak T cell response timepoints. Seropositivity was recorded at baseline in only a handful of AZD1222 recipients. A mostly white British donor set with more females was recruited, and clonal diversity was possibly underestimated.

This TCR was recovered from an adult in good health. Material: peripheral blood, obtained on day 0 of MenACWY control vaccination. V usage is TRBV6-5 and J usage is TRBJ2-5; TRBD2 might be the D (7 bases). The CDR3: CASSYGEGERTQYF. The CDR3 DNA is TGTGCCAGCAGTTACGGGGAGGGGGAAAGGACCCAGTACTTC.